This TCR beta chain was sequenced for a study of molecular identifiers for immune sequencing clone quantification. TCRdb redid the calling of the PCR reads with MiXCR, one entry per CDR3 protein. Of over 85,000 distinct CDR3 sequences in the sample, 20% to 25% were seen once. Worth noting for this clonotype: Its specificity is not known. A much larger clone lies a single base off, so this may be a read error.

Study results and limitations: Spike-in Jurkat TCR RNA from a single cell reportedly registered among about a million naive cells.

The source of this sequence is a human donor in good health. Some libraries in this study had Jurkat cell RNA spiked in. Sequences were obtained from naive CD8+ T cells from blood, with Jurkat cell RNA spiked in. Noted subset: FACS-sorted CD8+CD4-CCR7+CD45RA+ naive T cells.

The CDR3 spells CANSLALQGASTEAFF. The CDR3 coding sequence is TGCGCCAACAGCTTGGCATTACAGGGGGCTAGCACTGAAGCTTTCTTT. The genes are TRBV5-1 and TRBJ1-1; 9 bases are shared with TRBD1. This CDR3 is 16 amino acids long. Germline CDR1 reads SGHRS; CDR2 reads YFSETQ.